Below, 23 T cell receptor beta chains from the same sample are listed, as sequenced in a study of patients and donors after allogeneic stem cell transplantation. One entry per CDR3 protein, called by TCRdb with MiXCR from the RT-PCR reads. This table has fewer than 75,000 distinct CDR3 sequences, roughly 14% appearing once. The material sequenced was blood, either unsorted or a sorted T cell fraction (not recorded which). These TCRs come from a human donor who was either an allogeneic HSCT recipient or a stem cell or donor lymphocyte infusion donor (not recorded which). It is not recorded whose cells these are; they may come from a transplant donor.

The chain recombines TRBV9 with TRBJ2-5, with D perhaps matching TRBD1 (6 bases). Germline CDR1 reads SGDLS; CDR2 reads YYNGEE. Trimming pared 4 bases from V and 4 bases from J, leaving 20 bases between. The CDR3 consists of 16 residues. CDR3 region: CASSPTGLEFAETQYF. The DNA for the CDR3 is TGTGCCAGCAGCCCTACAGGGTTAGAATTTGCAGAGACCCAGTACTTC.

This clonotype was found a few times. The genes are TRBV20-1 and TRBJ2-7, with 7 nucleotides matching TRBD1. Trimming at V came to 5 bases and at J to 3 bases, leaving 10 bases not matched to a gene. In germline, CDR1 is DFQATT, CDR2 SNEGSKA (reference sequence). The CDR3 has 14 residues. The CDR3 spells CSAYRGQLFYEQYF. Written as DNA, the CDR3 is TGCAGTGCTTACCGGGGACAGCTTTTCTACGAGCAGTACTTC.

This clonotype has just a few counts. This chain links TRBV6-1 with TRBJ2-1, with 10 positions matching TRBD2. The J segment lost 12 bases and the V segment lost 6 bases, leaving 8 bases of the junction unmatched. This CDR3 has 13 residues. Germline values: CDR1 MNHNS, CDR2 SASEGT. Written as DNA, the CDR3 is TGTGCCAGCAGCGTTCTAGCGGGAGACTTGCAGTTCTTC. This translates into CASSVLAGDLQFF.

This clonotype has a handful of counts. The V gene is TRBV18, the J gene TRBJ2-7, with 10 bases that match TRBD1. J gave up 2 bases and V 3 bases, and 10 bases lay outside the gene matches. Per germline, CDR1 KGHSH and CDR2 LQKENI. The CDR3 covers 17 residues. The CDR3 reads CASSPFRSGQGAYEQYF. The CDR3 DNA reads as TGTGCCAGCTCACCTTTTAGGTCCGGACAGGGGGCCTACGAGCAGTACTTC.

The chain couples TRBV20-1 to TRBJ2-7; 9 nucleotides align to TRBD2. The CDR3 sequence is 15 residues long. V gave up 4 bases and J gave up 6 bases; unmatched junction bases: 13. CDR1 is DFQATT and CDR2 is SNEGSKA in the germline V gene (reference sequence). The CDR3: CSAIANSGSNREQYF. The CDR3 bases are TGCAGTGCTATAGCCAATAGCGGGAGTAATCGCGAGCAGTACTTC.

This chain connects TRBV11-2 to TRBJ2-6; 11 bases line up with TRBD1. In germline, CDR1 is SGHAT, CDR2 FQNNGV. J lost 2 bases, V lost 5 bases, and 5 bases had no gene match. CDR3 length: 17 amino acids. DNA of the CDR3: TGTGCCAGCAGCCGCGGGACAGGGGGAACTGGGGCCAACGTCCTGACTTTC. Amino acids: CASSRGTGGTGANVLTF.

The CDR3, as DNA: TGTGCCACCAGCAGAGTTAGCCAGGTTCTTACCCAGTACTTC. This codes for CATSRVSQVLTQYF. The chain uses TRBV15 and TRBJ2-5; no definite D call. Germline values: CDR1 LNHNV, CDR2 YYDKDF (reference sequence). The V end lost 1 base, the J end lost 8 bases, and 14 bases lay between the germline ends. The CDR3 has 14 amino acids.

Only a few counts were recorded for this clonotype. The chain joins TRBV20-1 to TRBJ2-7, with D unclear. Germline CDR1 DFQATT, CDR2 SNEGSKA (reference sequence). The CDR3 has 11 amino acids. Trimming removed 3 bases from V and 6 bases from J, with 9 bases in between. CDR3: CSASSWVEQYF. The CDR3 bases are TGCAGTGCTAGTTCCTGGGTCGAGCAGTACTTC.

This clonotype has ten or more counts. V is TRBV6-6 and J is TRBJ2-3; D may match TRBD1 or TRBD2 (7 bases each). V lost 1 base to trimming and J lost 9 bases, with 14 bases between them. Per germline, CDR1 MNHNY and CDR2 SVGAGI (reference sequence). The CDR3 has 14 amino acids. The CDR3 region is CASSYFPGGETQYF. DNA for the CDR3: TGTGCCAGCAGTTACTTTCCAGGGGGGGAGACGCAGTATTTT.

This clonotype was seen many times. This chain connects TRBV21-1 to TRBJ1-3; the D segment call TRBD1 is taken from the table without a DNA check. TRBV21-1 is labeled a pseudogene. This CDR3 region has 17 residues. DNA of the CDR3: TGTGCCAGCAGCACTCCACTTCGGACAGCGGAGCGAAACACCATATATTTT. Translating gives CASSTPLRTAERNTIYF.

CDR3 DNA: TGTGCCAGCAGTTATACTAGCGGGGCCCAAGAGACCCAGTACTTC. This gives the protein CASSYTSGAQETQYF. This chain links TRBV6-5 with TRBJ2-5, with TRBD2 identical over 10 bases. Trimming took 3 bases from V and 1 from J; bases not matched to a gene: 2. Germline CDR1 and CDR2: MNHEY and SVGAGI. This CDR3 has 15 residues.

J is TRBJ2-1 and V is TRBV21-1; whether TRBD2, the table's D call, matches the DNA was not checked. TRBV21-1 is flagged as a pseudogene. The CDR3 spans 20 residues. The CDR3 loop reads CASSIAGTSPPQIPHNEQFF. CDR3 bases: TGTGCCAGCAGCATAGCTGGGACTAGTCCGCCACAGATCCCCCACAATGAGCAGTTCTTC.

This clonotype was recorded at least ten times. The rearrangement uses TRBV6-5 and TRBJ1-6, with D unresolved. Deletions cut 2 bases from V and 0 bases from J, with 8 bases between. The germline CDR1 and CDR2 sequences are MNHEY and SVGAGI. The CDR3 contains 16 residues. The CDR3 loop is CASSYQSSSYNSPLHF. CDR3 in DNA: TGTGCCAGCAGTTACCAGTCGAGCTCCTATAATTCACCCCTCCACTTT.

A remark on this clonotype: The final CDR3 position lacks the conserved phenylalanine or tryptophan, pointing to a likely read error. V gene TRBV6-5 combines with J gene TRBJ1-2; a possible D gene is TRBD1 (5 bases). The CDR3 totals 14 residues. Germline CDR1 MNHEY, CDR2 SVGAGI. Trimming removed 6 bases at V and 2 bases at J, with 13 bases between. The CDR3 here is CASSSVGENYGYTY. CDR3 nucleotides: TGTGCCAGCAGCTCCGTAGGGGAAAACTATGGCTACACCTAC.

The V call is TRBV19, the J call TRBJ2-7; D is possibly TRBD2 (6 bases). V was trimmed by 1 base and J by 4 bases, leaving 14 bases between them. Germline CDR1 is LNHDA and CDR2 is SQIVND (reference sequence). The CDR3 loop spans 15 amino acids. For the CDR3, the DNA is TGTGCCAGTAGTATAGCACCACCGGGGGTATACGAGCAGTACTTC. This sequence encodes CASSIAPPGVYEQYF.

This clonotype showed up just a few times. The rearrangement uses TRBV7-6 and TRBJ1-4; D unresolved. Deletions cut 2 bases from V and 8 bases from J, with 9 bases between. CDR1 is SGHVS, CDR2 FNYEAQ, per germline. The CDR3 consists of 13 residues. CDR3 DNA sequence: TGTGCCAGCAGCTTAAGTACCCGGGAAAAACTGTTTTTT. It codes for CASSLSTREKLFF.

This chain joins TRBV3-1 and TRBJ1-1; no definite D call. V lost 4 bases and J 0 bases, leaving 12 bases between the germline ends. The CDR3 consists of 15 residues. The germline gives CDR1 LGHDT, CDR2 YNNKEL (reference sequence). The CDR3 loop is CASSLRRLLNTEAFF. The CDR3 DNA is TGTGCCAGCAGCCTCAGACGGCTACTGAACACTGAAGCTTTCTTT.

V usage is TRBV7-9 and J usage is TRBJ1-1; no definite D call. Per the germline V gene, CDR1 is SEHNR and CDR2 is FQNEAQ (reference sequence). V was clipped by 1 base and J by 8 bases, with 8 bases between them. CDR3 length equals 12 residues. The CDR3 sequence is CASSLEVSEAFF. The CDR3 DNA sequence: TGTGCCAGCAGCTTAGAGGTGTCAGAAGCTTTCTTT.

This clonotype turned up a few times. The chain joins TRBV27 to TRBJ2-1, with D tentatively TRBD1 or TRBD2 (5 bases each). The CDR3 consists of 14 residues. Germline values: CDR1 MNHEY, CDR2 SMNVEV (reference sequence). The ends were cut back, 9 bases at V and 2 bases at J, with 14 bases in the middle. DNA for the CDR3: TGTGCCAGTCAAACCGGGACCGCCTACAATGAGCAGTTCTTC. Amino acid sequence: CASQTGTAYNEQFF.

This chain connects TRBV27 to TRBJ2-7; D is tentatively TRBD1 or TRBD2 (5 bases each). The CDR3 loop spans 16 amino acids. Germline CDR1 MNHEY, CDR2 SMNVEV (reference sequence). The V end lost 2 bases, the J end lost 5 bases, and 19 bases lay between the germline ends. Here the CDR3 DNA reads TGTGCCAGCAGTTTAGTCCCCCCGCTGGGGGTCCACGAGCAGTACTTC. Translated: CASSLVPPLGVHEQYF.

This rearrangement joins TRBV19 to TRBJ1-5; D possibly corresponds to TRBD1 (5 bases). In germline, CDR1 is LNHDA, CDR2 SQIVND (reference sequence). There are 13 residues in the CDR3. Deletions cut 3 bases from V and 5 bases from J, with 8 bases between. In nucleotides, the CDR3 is TGTGCCAGTAGTATGGGGCAGTATCAGCCCCAGCATTTT. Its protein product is CASSMGQYQPQHF.

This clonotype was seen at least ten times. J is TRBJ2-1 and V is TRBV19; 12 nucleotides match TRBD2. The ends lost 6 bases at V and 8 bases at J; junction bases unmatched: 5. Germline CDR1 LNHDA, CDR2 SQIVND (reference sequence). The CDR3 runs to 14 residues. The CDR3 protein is CASSGLAGIDEQFF. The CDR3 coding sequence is TGTGCCAGTAGCGGACTAGCGGGAATAGATGAGCAGTTCTTC.

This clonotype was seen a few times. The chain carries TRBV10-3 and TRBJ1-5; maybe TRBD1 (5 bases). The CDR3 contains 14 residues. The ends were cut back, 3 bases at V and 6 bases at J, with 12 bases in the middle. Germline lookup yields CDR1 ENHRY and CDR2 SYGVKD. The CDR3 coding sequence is TGTGCCATCAGTGAAGGTTCGGGGCTTCAGCCCCAGCATTTT. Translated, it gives CAISEGSGLQPQHF.